This T cell receptor (beta chain) was sequenced in a study of cytomegalovirus exposure and HLA in healthy donors (dated by TCRdb to between 2016 and 2019). About the full investigation: An earlier analysis of 587 of the donors reported approximately 300 Gb of sequence data and around 110 million unique TCR beta sequences obtained from around 170 million T cells. High-throughput TCR immunosequencing, statistical association of individual TCRs with disease status, and machine learning were combined to predict cytomegalovirus infection status. To study patterns of TCR occurrence, a later analysis re-analyzed previously published TCR beta repertoires from 650 to 750 donors and added high-resolution HLA genotyping. Rather than using new phenotypic data, the later analysis identified candidate immune exposures from TCR beta sequences and from how often those sequences occurred across donors. An earlier analysis of a few hundred of the donors applied high-throughput TCR beta sequencing to assess whether each TCR beta V gene segment acted as functional or pseudogenic. The aim of the study was to test whether cataloging public T cell receptors could identify signatures of past pathogen exposure. Approximately 310 gigabases of sequencing data and 70 million to 95 million unique TCR sequences made up an early release that covered 640 HLA-typed donors. The study profiled the T cell repertoires of about 720 subjects by immunosequencing and related them to cytomegalovirus serostatus. Among 398 genotyped donors of the cohort, an average of around 220,000 unique TCR beta nucleotide sequences was sequenced per donor, of which roughly 18% were non-productive. Besides the first cohort of around 670 subjects, a separate validation cohort made up of around 120 different subjects was used. The number of donors typed differed by locus, with roughly 620-630 for A, B, C, DRB1 and DQB1, 522 for DQA1, about 610 for DPA1, and approximately 470 for DPB1. About five DR-DQ haplotypes were treated as single units for association and clustering because of strong linkage in the cohort. Donor age, sex, ethnicity and CMV serostatus were compiled alongside the repertoire data. Of the 300 to 500 genotyped donors, less than 90% were placed in the genetic ancestry cluster associated with self-reported Caucasian donors. Every discovery cohort repertoire had been produced on one sequencing platform. Both class I and class II loci were covered by HLA typing, at four-digit resolution. A later genetic analysis took genome-wide SNP genotypes for about 65% of the 666 donors and used that subset as a discovery cohort.

This clone was recorded at least ten times. The target of this receptor is not known. No much larger clonotype is one base removed from it; base qualities were not supplied. Study-wide conclusions, independent of this receptor: According to a later analysis, parvovirus B19, influenza, CMV and Epstein-Barr virus appeared linked to several top co-occurrence clusters. Strong co-occurrence of HLA alleles, especially DR and DQ, made assigning TCR associations to individual alleles difficult. The presence/absence analyses assumed that sequencing depth was roughly uniform across donors, and that assumption may not be true. In a later analysis, most CMV-associated TCR beta chains were found to appear HLA-restricted, with HLA associations seemingly driven largely by CMV exposure. Specific HLA alleles were associated with over 15,000 TCR beta sequences at a false discovery rate of 0.05 in a later analysis. A further reported finding was that TCR beta sequences accurately predicted the HLA-A and HLA-B alleles for most subjects in the first cohort. In an earlier analysis of a few hundred of the donors, most TCR beta V segments were observed in productive rearrangements about 90% or about 30% of the time, broadly matching IMGT annotations. In vitro tests confirmed that a few of the cytomegalovirus-associated TCR beta chains recognize cytomegalovirus antigens. The earlier analysis of 450 to 700 of the donors excluded over 15 rarely observed V segments, including chromosome 9 orphons, because counts were too low. For the cohort, immune exposure information was limited to CMV serostatus. The classifier was reported to diagnose cytomegalovirus status with high specificity and sensitivity in both the original cohort and the validation cohort. According to a later analysis, TCR association rates differed among HLA loci, with DRB1 alleles showing the most associated TCRs and HLA-C alleles showing the fewest. The authors suggested that the approach could potentially be extended to other disease states and immunological phenotypes. A cluster of highly shared sequence variants was judged likely to represent a technical artifact of the sequencing pipeline. In a later analysis, HLA-associated TCR beta chains were found to be more clonally expanded and to have lower generation probabilities than equally common non-associated chains. The cohort was sequenced for TCR beta chains only, and without alpha or paired-chain data the features that could be detected were limited. V-gene and J-gene trimming of TCR beta chains was associated with a missense DCLRE1C variant in a later genetic analysis, and the association was replicated in an independent cohort. Linkage disequilibrium might explain the correlated functional status among segregating V segments, but an unknown experimental factor could not be ruled out. Across donors, most TCR sequences were observed very rarely, whereas some public TCRs were present in many individuals. A later genetic analysis reported fewer N-insertions in productive TCRs among donors in an Asian-associated ancestry cluster than the roughly 720-donor mean. In the study, approximately 160 TCR beta chains were listed as associated with cytomegalovirus. The 87-base-pair reads could not distinguish some IMGT-functional V segments, including TRBV6-2 and TRBV6-3, so those segments were excluded. HLA typing was unavailable for some donors at each locus, so association tests used only the typed subset.

Receptors were amplified or captured by the immunoSEQ multiplex PCR assay. For the multiplex PCR, a mixture combining 60 forward primers for TCR Vbeta segments and 13 reverse primers for TCR Jbeta segments was used. A multiplex PCR assay on genomic DNA amplified the CDR3 region of rearranged TCR beta genes. The Illumina HiSeq System was used to sequence the amplified TCR beta libraries as 87-base-pair reads. As for how the authors treated the data: A later analysis tallied some 79 million unique TCR beta chains across the 666 repertoires, and approximately 11 million of those chains were shared by two or more donors. A nearest-neighbor algorithm error-corrected the raw reads and collapsed the reads into unique sequences, merging closely related sequences to remove PCR and sequencing errors. Alignment of CDR3 sequences to IMGT reference sequences was used to assign V, D and J gene segments. Each retained sequence needed at least a six-nucleotide match to both a V gene segment and a J gene segment. A rearrangement counted as productive if the CDR3 had no stop codons and remained in frame with V and J, and every other rearrangement counted as non-productive. CDR3 was defined by IMGT convention, running from the second conserved V-encoded cysteine to the conserved J-encoded phenylalanine. In an earlier analysis of more than 550 of the donors, sequences lacking an unambiguous match to a single V gene segment were excluded. An earlier analysis of 587 of the donors called V segments functional above 56.7% productive rearrangements and segregating when the between-donor standard deviation exceeded 5%. To diagnose cytomegalovirus status from the catalog of TCR beta chain sequences, a statistical classification framework was built. In a later analysis, TCR nucleotide sequences were compared against IMGT/GENE-DB human TR gene sequences so that V and J genes could be assigned. A later analysis assigned CDR3 sequences and most-parsimonious VDJ recombination scenarios with the TCRdist pipeline. In a later analysis, each TCR beta chain was defined by its CDR3 amino acid sequence together with its V-gene family, and reads without a unique V-gene family were excluded. As a way to deal with suspected cross-contamination and a sequencing artifact, a later analysis dropped more than 500 nucleotide sequences that were highly shared and had low generation probability. A later analysis calculated a clonal expansion index for each public chain from normalized within-repertoire ranks of inferred template counts. In a later analysis, generation probabilities were computed with a VDJ recombination model fitted to out-of-frame rearrangements, and the resulting probabilities were checked against IGoR. A later analysis scored TCR-TCR, TCR-HLA and TCR-CMV co-occurrence with hypergeometric tests, applying a repertoire-size bias correction to TCR pairs. A later analysis estimated false discovery rates by permuting HLA or CMV assignments 20 times. In a later analysis, co-occurring TCRs were grouped using DBSCAN, with TCRdist sequence similarity added in when clustering inside HLA-allele-positive subsets. Co-occurrence clustering excluded repertoires with fewer than 30,000 or more than 120,000 public chains, plus five with anomalous nucleotide sharing. TCRdb mirrors the immuneACCESS table, restricted to in-frame sequences. Some clones are absent from its copies; in checked studies, under half trace to an unresolved V gene, and the reason for the others is unknown. The V and J calls and clone size were taken over from that table, and D and trimming were inferred from the DNA. Within this sample are 150,000 or so clones, with around 84% of them counted one time only. The ten top clones hold around 3% of the sample.

The cohort comprised 666 healthy bone marrow donors. All cohort members were sampled while nominally healthy, although unrecorded immune exposures were likely present. The donor tested CMV seropositive, placing the donor among the 290 or so seropositive members of the cohort. Each donor provided a peripheral blood sample, and peripheral blood mononuclear cells were used for TCR beta sequencing. Genomic DNA extraction from the blood cell samples was performed with the Qiagen DNeasy Blood Extraction Kit. CDR1 and CDR2, per the germline V gene, are MDHEN and SYDVKM. Spanning cysteine to phenylalanine, the CDR3 consists of 13 amino acids. Only CDR3 DNA is held: 39 bases, read in frame from base 1. At the junction V is shortened by 3 bases and J by 8 bases, with 11 bases in between.

The sequence joins TRBV28 to TRBJ1-3; no D gene call is confident. Sequencing was carried out using PBMCs. The sequence came from a man aged 40-55 years in good health and CMV-seropositive. The DNA sequence is as follows: TGTGCCAGCAGTTTGGGCTTAAGTGACACCATATATTTT. It encodes CASSLGLSDTIYF.